This record covers a single T cell receptor (beta chain). Only a few counts were recorded for this clonotype. The antigen this receptor binds is unknown. No base quality values were provided; no much bigger clone lies one nucleotide off. TCR beta CDR3 regions were amplified from RNA transcripts. A first-round RT-PCR of the TCR CDR3 used the HTBI primer set with the Qiagen OneStep RT-PCR kit. Libraries were constructed in a second round of multiplex PCR, after which size selection and purification were carried out. Paired-end sequencing of the libraries was performed with 100 bp reads on an Illumina HiSeq2000. The authors' analysis ran thus. SOAPnuke was used to process the raw data, throwing out any read that contained adapters or uncalled bases, had a mean Phred below 15, or lacked an exact constant-primer or identifier match. High-quality paired reads were merged with COPE v1.2.5, and unique nucleotide sequences were defined as clonotypes. Clonotypes were aligned to IMGT TRBV, TRBD and TRBJ reference segments using MiTCR v1.1. Only V-J combinations with frequency above 0.0001, covering 99.2% of repertoires, were analysed. A TCS score was defined as the ratio of F50 (clonal expansion) to E x V (chaos), with BLOSUM62-based TCRdist applied between CDR3 peptides within each V-J. Welch's t-statistics and random forest reduced just over 500 V-J features to 13, which were used in a naive Bayes classifier (R e1071). The similarity between thyroid and blood repertoires was quantified using the Morisita-Horn index. The public sequencing data were trimmed at Q25 with fastp and processed into clonotypes with MiXCR by TCRdb, which kept only in-frame beta chains. CDR3 protein sequences are deduplicated, and each keeps its most common genes and DNA. The V and J calls follow TCRdb's processing rather than the paper's. Recorded for this sample are about 840,000 distinct CDR3 sequences; 35% to 45% of them occurred a single time. The top ten clones comprise 7% to 10% of the sample.

The source of the sample is a study of T cells in Graves' hyperthyroidism and ophthalmopathy (dated by TCRdb to the late 2010s). As for the study more broadly: Peripheral blood samples were taken at initial diagnosis, before any treatment was given. The paper reports TCR Vbeta CDR3 sequencing of fewer than 150 peripheral blood samples: around 41 ophthalmopathy, around 80 hyperthyroidism and roughly 17 progressor patients. To identify distinguishing TCR V-J signatures, a discovery cohort of about 100 patients was used, comprising fewer than 45 with Graves' ophthalmopathy and around 57 with stable Graves' hyperthyroidism. For training and testing, the 100 or so patients in the discovery cohort were randomly divided in a 7:3 ratio. Once sampling was done, hyperthyroidism patients were given methimazole at a starting dose of 30 mg daily, whereas ophthalmopathy patients were given high-dose intravenous methylprednisolone. Whether ophthalmopathy could be predicted prospectively was tested in an independent validation cohort made up of 18 to 20 hyperthyroidism patients plus 17 patients who later progressed to ophthalmopathy. In six Graves' hyperthyroidism patients, the study also compared T-cell repertoires from thyroid tissue with T-cell repertoires from blood. Study-wide conclusions, independent of this receptor: Ophthalmopathy was separated from stable hyperthyroidism by a 13 V-J signature model, with approximately 86% sensitivity and 81% to 82% specificity obtained in cross-validation and 80%/75% obtained in testing. Blood samples also contained most of the expanded thyroid clonotypes (frequency above 0.001), which suggests that blood repertoires may reflect thyroid immune responses. No statistical method was used to fix the sample size in advance, and group allocation was not hidden from the investigators. In validation, the model predicted progression to ophthalmopathy with around 71% sensitivity and around 72% specificity, a median of about six months before onset.

Its CDR3 holds 12 amino acids, cysteine through phenylalanine. The kept DNA is CDR3 alone, 36 bases in frame from the first base. The germline ends are 4 bases apart after V is trimmed by 1 base and J by 7 bases. Looking up the germline V gene (reference sequence) yields CDR1 LNHDA and CDR2 SQIVND. A patient counted as having stable Graves' hyperthyroidism if no progression to ophthalmopathy occurred over 18 months of follow-up. The hyperthyroidism patients were between 18 and 65 years old and newly diagnosed, with a disease duration of less than 2 months. Exclusion was applied to patients with uncontrolled infections, other autoimmune diseases, pregnancy or lactation. Diagnoses were based on clinical symptoms, serum thyroxine and TRAb, thyroid ultrasound and orbital computed tomography. PBMCs were separated from roughly 9.6 ml of fresh peripheral blood using Ficoll-Paque density gradient centrifugation. Total RNA was extracted using Trizol reagent, and RNA quality was assessed on an Agilent 2100 Bioanalyzer.

The clonotype comes from a man aged 18 to 30 with Graves' hyperthyroidism. The receptor chain draws on TRBV19 and TRBJ2-2; the D segment cannot be called with confidence. Sequencing was done on a sample of blood. The DNA reads TGTGCCAGTAGTATAGCCTACGGGGAGCTGTTTTTT. Its protein is CASSIAYGELFF.